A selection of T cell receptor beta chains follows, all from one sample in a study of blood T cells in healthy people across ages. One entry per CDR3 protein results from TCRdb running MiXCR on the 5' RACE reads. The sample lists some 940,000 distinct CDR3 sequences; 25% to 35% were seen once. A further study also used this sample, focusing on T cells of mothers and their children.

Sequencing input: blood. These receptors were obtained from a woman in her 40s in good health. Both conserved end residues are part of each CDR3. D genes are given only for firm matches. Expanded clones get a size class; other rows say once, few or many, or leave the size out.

CASSVSLVNSAYEQYF	TGTGCCAGCAGCGTATCACTAGTTAACTCGGCCTACGAGCAGTACTTC	-	many	TRBJ2-7	TRBV9
CASSRADRSPYEQYF	TGTGCCAGCAGCCGGGCGGATCGGAGCCCCTACGAGCAGTACTTC	-	-	TRBJ2-7	TRBV7-2
CASSLDPATNEKLFF	TGTGCCAGCAGCTTAGATCCCGCAACTAATGAAAAACTGTTTTTT	-	-	TRBJ1-4	TRBV7-2
CASSLDQGFDEQYF	TGTGCCAGCAGCTTGGACCAGGGTTTCGACGAGCAGTACTTC	-	-	TRBJ2-7	TRBV5-5
CASSGYSNQPQHF	TGTGCCAGCAGCGGTTATAGCAATCAGCCCCAGCATTTT	-	few	TRBJ1-5	TRBV2
CASSSSSSYNEQFF	TGTGCCAGCAGCTCATCGAGCAGCTACAATGAGCAGTTCTTC	-	many	TRBJ2-1	TRBV19
CASSLLAGGIYNEQFF	TGTGCCAGCAGCTTACTAGCGGGGGGTATCTACAATGAGCAGTTCTTC	TRBD2	-	TRBJ2-1	TRBV6-5
CASSSQTGTGATEAFF	TGCGCCAGCAGCTCTCAAACCGGGACAGGGGCAACTGAAGCTTTCTTT	TRBD1	few	TRBJ1-1	TRBV5-1
CSARVNTGLRGAQYF	TGCAGTGCTAGAGTAAACACAGGATTACGGGGGGCCCAGTACTTC	TRBD2	few	TRBJ2-5	TRBV20-1
CASSSTGGAQGTQYF	TGTGCCAGCAGTTCAACCGGGGGGGCCCAGGGGACCCAGTACTTC	TRBD2	-	TRBJ2-5	TRBV12-3/TRBV12-4
CSVGARNEKLFF	TGCAGCGTTGGCGCCCGTAATGAAAAACTGTTTTTT	-	many	TRBJ1-4	TRBV29-1
CASRRSAGELFF	TGTGCCAGCAGGCGGTCTGCCGGGGAGCTGTTTTTT	-	-	TRBJ2-2	TRBV3-1
CASSKYRGTSGARRAETQYF	TGTGCCAGCAGTAAATACCGCGGGACTAGCGGGGCCCGACGCGCAGAGACCCAGTACTTC	TRBD2	many	TRBJ2-5	TRBV28
CSAREKGPYGYTF	TGCAGTGCTAGAGAGAAGGGCCCCTATGGCTACACCTTC	-	-	TRBJ1-2	TRBV20-1
CASSPLGWTGGNQPQHF	TGCGCCAGCAGCCCCCTGGGATGGACAGGGGGCAATCAGCCCCAGCATTTT	TRBD1	few	TRBJ1-5	TRBV4-1
CASSPRTAGDTQYF	TGTGCCAGCAGCCCTAGGACAGCGGGAGATACGCAGTATTTT	-	-	TRBJ2-3	TRBV9
CASRNHKVTGTEAFF	TGTGCCAGCCGAAACCATAAGGTTACGGGCACTGAAGCTTTCTTT	-	few	TRBJ1-1	TRBV6-5
CATSRGAADTQYF	TGTGCCACCAGTCGGGGGGCCGCAGATACGCAGTATTTT	-	many	TRBJ2-3	TRBV15
CASSATGKNIQYF	TGTGCCAGCAGCGCGACAGGGAAAAACATTCAGTACTTC	TRBD1	many	TRBJ2-4	TRBV6-5
CASSLARQGTSGANVLTF	TGCGCCAGCAGCTTGGCCCGACAGGGGACCTCTGGGGCCAACGTCCTGACTTTC	TRBD1	-	TRBJ2-6	TRBV5-1
CASSSENHQPQHF	TGTGCCAGCAGTTCAGAAAACCATCAGCCCCAGCATTTT	-	few	TRBJ1-5	TRBV2
CASSATQNTEAFF	TGTGCCAGCTCAGCAACACAGAACACTGAAGCTTTCTTT	-	few	TRBJ1-1	TRBV18
CSARNRNEQFF	TGCAGTGCTAGAAACAGAAATGAGCAGTTCTTC	-	-	TRBJ2-1	TRBV20-1
CAWTLDSAAYEQYF	TGTGCCTGGACCCTGGACAGTGCGGCCTACGAGCAGTACTTC	-	-	TRBJ2-7	TRBV30
CASSPTNYEQYF	TGTGCCAGCAGCCCAACTAACTACGAGCAGTACTTC	-	many	TRBJ2-7	TRBV7-2
CSARVPRGPENTGELFF	TGCAGTGCTAGAGTTCCGCGGGGGCCGGAGAACACCGGGGAGCTGTTTTTT	-	many	TRBJ2-2	TRBV20-1
CASSLAVQGRVGYTF	TGCGCCAGCAGCTTGGCCGTACAGGGACGTGTTGGCTACACCTTC	-	few	TRBJ1-2	TRBV5-1
CSARATSGGTQYF	TGCAGTGCTAGAGCCACCTCAGGGGGGACCCAGTACTTC	TRBD1	few	TRBJ2-5	TRBV20-1
CASSNPREQYF	TGTGCCAGCAGCAACCCCCGTGAGCAGTACTTC	-	-	TRBJ2-5	TRBV7-2
CASSVGYRGAGEQFF	TGTGCCAGCAGCGTAGGGTACAGGGGTGCGGGTGAGCAGTTCTTC	TRBD1	-	TRBJ2-1	TRBV9
CASSFGVDYEQYF	TGTGCCAGCAGTTTCGGGGTAGACTACGAGCAGTACTTC	-	many	TRBJ2-7	TRBV12-3/TRBV12-4
CASSVAGSNEQFF	TGTGCCAGCAGCGTAGCAGGGTCCAATGAGCAGTTCTTC	-	-	TRBJ2-1	TRBV9
CASSPGHEQYF	TGTGCCAGCAGCCCAGGGCACGAGCAGTACTTC	-	many	TRBJ2-7	TRBV3-1
CTSSERQGNFYEQYF	TGTACCAGCAGTGAACGACAGGGAAACTTTTACGAGCAGTACTTC	TRBD1	-	TRBJ2-7	TRBV6-5
CAISGTGGAVNTEAFF	TGTGCCATCAGTGGAACAGGGGGCGCAGTGAACACTGAAGCTTTCTTT	TRBD1	-	TRBJ1-1	TRBV10-3
CASSLGRAGPQHF	TGTGCCAGCAGTTTAGGAAGAGCGGGACCCCAGCATTTT	-	-	TRBJ1-5	TRBV27
CASSSQSDQQPQHF	TGTGCCAGCAGCTCCCAATCTGACCAACAGCCCCAGCATTTT	-	many	TRBJ1-5	TRBV7-2
CAIGTPNSYEQYF	TGTGCCATAGGGACTCCCAACTCCTACGAGCAGTACTTC	-	many	TRBJ2-7	TRBV28
CASRPRGKETYEQYF	TGTGCCAGCAGACCCAGGGGGAAGGAGACCTACGAGCAGTACTTC	TRBD1	-	TRBJ2-7	TRBV6-6
CASWDTQDYGYTF	TGTGCCAGTTGGGACACCCAGGACTATGGCTACACCTTC	-	many	TRBJ1-2	TRBV19
CASSQTSSGSSTDTQYF	TGCGCCAGCAGCCAGACATCTAGCGGGTCTAGCACAGATACGCAGTATTTT	TRBD2	-	TRBJ2-3	TRBV4-1
CSGLQGEEQYF	TGCAGTGGATTACAGGGTGAGGAGCAGTACTTC	-	-	TRBJ2-5	TRBV20-1
CASSRNSGGPYEQYF	TGCGCCAGCAGCCGGAACTCGGGGGGCCCCTACGAGCAGTACTTC	-	-	TRBJ2-7	TRBV5-1
CASSLDRGPNTEAFF	TGTGCCAGCAGCTTGGACAGGGGACCGAACACTGAAGCTTTCTTT	TRBD1	few	TRBJ1-1	TRBV7-3
CASSPGQTSNYGYTF	TGTGCCAGCTCACCCGGACAGACTTCTAACTATGGCTACACCTTC	-	few	TRBJ1-2	TRBV18